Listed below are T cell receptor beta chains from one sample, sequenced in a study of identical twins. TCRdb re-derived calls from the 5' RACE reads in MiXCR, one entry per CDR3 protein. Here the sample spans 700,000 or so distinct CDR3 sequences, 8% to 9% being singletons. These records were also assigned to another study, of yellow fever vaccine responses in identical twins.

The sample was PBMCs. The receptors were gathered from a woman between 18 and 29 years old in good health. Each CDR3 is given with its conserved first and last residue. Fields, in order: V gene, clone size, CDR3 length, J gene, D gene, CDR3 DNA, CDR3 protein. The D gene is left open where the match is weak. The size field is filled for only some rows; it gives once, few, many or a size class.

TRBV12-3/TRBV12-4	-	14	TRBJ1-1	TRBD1	TGTGCCAGCAGTACAGGGGGTCTGAACACTGAAGCTTTCTTT	CASSTGGLNTEAFF
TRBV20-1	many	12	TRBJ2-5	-	TGCAGCGCCTCGGGGGGCCAGGAGACCCAGTACTTC	CSASGGQETQYF
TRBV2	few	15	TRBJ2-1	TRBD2	TGTGCCAGCAGTGACCCAAGCGGGGTTATAGGTGAGCAGTTCTTC	CASSDPSGVIGEQFF
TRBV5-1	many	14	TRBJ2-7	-	TGTGCCAGCAGCTTAGGGGACGGTACCTACGAGCAGTACTTC	CASSLGDGTYEQYF
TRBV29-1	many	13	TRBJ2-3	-	TGCAGCGTTGAACGTGGGGACACAGATACGCAGTATTTT	CSVERGDTDTQYF
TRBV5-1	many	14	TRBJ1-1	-	TGCGCCAGCTACCCCGGGGTGATTAACACTGAAGCTTTCTTT	CASYPGVINTEAFF
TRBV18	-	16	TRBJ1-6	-	TGTGCCAGCTCATCCACCATAGGGACGGATAATTCACCCCTCCACTTT	CASSSTIGTDNSPLHF
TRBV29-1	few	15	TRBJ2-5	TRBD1	TGCAGCGTTGAGCCCACAGGGGGGATTAGGGAGACCCAGTACTTC	CSVEPTGGIRETQYF
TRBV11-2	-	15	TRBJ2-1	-	TGTGCCAGCAGCGCCGGGACCTTCTCCTACAATGAGCAGTTCTTC	CASSAGTFSYNEQFF
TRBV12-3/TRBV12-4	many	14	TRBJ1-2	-	TGTGCCAGCAGTTTAGGGACAGATAGGCGGGGCTACACCTTC	CASSLGTDRRGYTF
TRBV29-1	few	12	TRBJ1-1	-	TGCAGTGTGGGGAGGGAGGCCACTGAAGCTTTCTTT	CSVGREATEAFF
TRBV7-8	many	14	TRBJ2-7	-	TGTGCCAGCAGCTTAGTCCAGGGGGGCGACGAGCAGTACTTC	CASSLVQGGDEQYF
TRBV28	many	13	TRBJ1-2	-	TGTGCCACGCAGGAAACAGGGTTTTATGGCTACACCTTC	CATQETGFYGYTF
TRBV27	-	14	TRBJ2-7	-	TGTGCCAGCAGTTTGGCGGTGCTGCCCTACGAGCAGTACTTC	CASSLAVLPYEQYF
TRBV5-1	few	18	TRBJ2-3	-	TGCGCCAGCAGCCCCGTTGGGGTCCTACCCGGGTACACAGATACGCAGTATTTT	CASSPVGVLPGYTDTQYF
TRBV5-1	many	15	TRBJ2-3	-	TGCGCCAGCAGCTTGTCAACCGGGACTTCAGGCTCGCAGTATTTT	CASSLSTGTSGSQYF